A selection of T cell receptor beta chains follows, all from one sample in a study of shared clonotypes between healthy human individuals. Here immunoSEQ multiplex PCR was the method, and the copy in TCRdb shows in-frame clones only, minus some. The sample includes over 750,000 clones, 96% of them seen just once. The sequenced sample consisted of naive CD8+ T cells sorted from blood. Receptor source: a young man in good health. Both conserved end residues are part of each CDR3. Fields, in order: V gene, D gene, CDR3 protein. The D gene is left open where the match is weak.

V gene: TRBV5-1
D gene: TRBD1
CDR3 protein: CASSYRDRAGDTQYF

V gene: TRBV2
D gene: TRBD2
CDR3 protein: CASSDRIAGEIGDEQYF

V gene: TRBV6-6
D gene: TRBD1
CDR3 protein: CASSYGDRANEQFF

V gene: TRBV19
D gene: TRBD2
CDR3 protein: CASSGLAAPTDTQYF

V gene: TRBV7-9
D gene: TRBD1
CDR3 protein: CASSESRDSRGVEQYF

V gene: TRBV10-1
D gene: -
CDR3 protein: CASSAWDSYNEQFF

V gene: TRBV10-3
D gene: TRBD1
CDR3 protein: CAISADRGFNEQFF

V gene: TRBV6-1
D gene: -
CDR3 protein: CASNPAVGWHREQYF

V gene: TRBV29-1
D gene: -
CDR3 protein: CSVEGPLESYEQYF

V gene: TRBV6-6
D gene: -
CDR3 protein: CASSQNSGAQGAQHF

V gene: TRBV5-5
D gene: -
CDR3 protein: CASSLVGRGNEQFF

V gene: TRBV9
D gene: TRBD2
CDR3 protein: CASSTPGGRDFNEQFF

V gene: TRBV7-2
D gene: -
CDR3 protein: CASSSRVSQTRNIYNEQFF

V gene: TRBV29-1
D gene: -
CDR3 protein: CSVEGLGGVEAFF

V gene: TRBV9
D gene: -
CDR3 protein: CASSNFDAKGDTQYF

V gene: TRBV9
D gene: TRBD1
CDR3 protein: CASSAGQGTGQPQHF

V gene: TRBV25-1
D gene: -
CDR3 protein: CASSEYPENTGELFF

V gene: TRBV13
D gene: -
CDR3 protein: CASSLGLGSGGNTIYF

V gene: TRBV7-9
D gene: TRBD2
CDR3 protein: CASSSLSGEETQYF

V gene: TRBV2
D gene: TRBD2
CDR3 protein: CASSELAGVILFF

V gene: TRBV19
D gene: -
CDR3 protein: CASSRDPDDYSNQPQHF

V gene: TRBV19
D gene: -
CDR3 protein: CASSENYGYTF

V gene: TRBV9
D gene: TRBD1
CDR3 protein: CASSVASGQDIYEQYF

V gene: TRBV27
D gene: -
CDR3 protein: CASSLIGGQPQHF

V gene: TRBV4-1
D gene: -
CDR3 protein: CASSQINGELFF

V gene: TRBV5-1
D gene: TRBD2
CDR3 protein: CASSFTSGSGTDTQYF

V gene: TRBV13
D gene: -
CDR3 protein: CASSLGYGDEQYF

V gene: TRBV7-8
D gene: -
CDR3 protein: CASSLGGTYEQYF

V gene: TRBV7-9
D gene: -
CDR3 protein: CASSLAGQGPYEQYF

V gene: TRBV9
D gene: -
CDR3 protein: CASSVVAVGGGWYNEQFF

V gene: TRBV5-4
D gene: TRBD2
CDR3 protein: CASSGGVSFEQYF

V gene: TRBV6-4
D gene: TRBD2
CDR3 protein: CASSDSGLAGVDTQYF

V gene: TRBV15
D gene: TRBD2
CDR3 protein: CATSWGGSRDEQYF

V gene: TRBV6-5
D gene: -
CDR3 protein: CASSPAGWETQYF

V gene: TRBV14
D gene: -
CDR3 protein: CASSLLGAAYEQYF

V gene: TRBV6-6
D gene: -
CDR3 protein: CASSYSLAPDSYEQYF

V gene: TRBV6-5
D gene: -
CDR3 protein: CASSLGAGELFF

V gene: TRBV7-6
D gene: TRBD1
CDR3 protein: CASSSIQRQGAHTEAFF

V gene: TRBV7-9
D gene: TRBD1
CDR3 protein: CASSLGQGRSNEQFF

V gene: TRBV4-1
D gene: -
CDR3 protein: CASSQGSQTGELFF

V gene: TRBV29-1
D gene: TRBD1
CDR3 protein: CSVRDSRYYGYTF

V gene: TRBV27
D gene: -
CDR3 protein: CASSTRARVNQPQHF

V gene: TRBV13
D gene: -
CDR3 protein: CASSLSNQPQHF

V gene: TRBV7-8
D gene: -
CDR3 protein: CASSSQPGDEQFF

V gene: TRBV6-4
D gene: -
CDR3 protein: CAGDSNQPQHF

V gene: TRBV12-5
D gene: TRBD1
CDR3 protein: CASGTGGPSQPQHF

V gene: TRBV7-9
D gene: TRBD2
CDR3 protein: CASSMAGGKAKNIQYF

V gene: TRBV30
D gene: -
CDR3 protein: CAWSSGIWGNQPQHF

V gene: TRBV30
D gene: -
CDR3 protein: CAWSEDSGPYEQYF

V gene: TRBV7-2
D gene: -
CDR3 protein: CASSLDLGSNQPQHF

V gene: TRBV29-1
D gene: TRBD2
CDR3 protein: CSVYSGSSSYNEQFF

V gene: TRBV4-1
D gene: -
CDR3 protein: CASSQPFGGDNPNEQFF